These T cell receptor beta chains were read from a single sample in a study of shared clonotypes between healthy human individuals. TCRdb's copy holds only in-frame clones and misses some; the assay was immunoSEQ multiplex PCR. The profile shows about 2.3 million clones, approximately 90% of them singletons. The sequencing sample was made of naive CD4+ T cells from PBMCs. These receptors all come from a man aged 18-30 years in good health. Some clones in this sample may be carry-over from other donors' samples. Each CDR3 is given with its conserved first and last residue. Each record gives: CDR3 DNA, CDR3 protein, V gene, clone size, D gene, J gene. D genes are given only for firm matches. Some rows have no size entry. The others give once, few or many, or a class for an expanded clone.

CDR3 DNA: TGCGCCAGCAGCCGCACACAGGGGAACGAACTATCTGAAGCTTTCTTT; CDR3 protein: CASSRTQGNELSEAFF; V gene: TRBV4-1; clone size: NA; D gene: TRBD1; J gene: TRBJ1-1
CDR3 DNA: TGTGCCAGCAGCTTCCTCGTATTGGGAGAGACCCAGTACTTC; CDR3 protein: CASSFLVLGETQYF; V gene: TRBV5-8; clone size: NA; D gene: NA; J gene: TRBJ2-5
CDR3 DNA: TGTGCCAGCAGTTACTCAAGCTACCCTAGCACAGATACGCAGTATTTT; CDR3 protein: CASSYSSYPSTDTQYF; V gene: TRBV6-5; clone size: NA; D gene: NA; J gene: TRBJ2-3
CDR3 DNA: TGTGCCAGCAGCTCCAGGGGTACAGATACGCAGTATTTT; CDR3 protein: CASSSRGTDTQYF; V gene: TRBV7-3; clone size: NA; D gene: NA; J gene: TRBJ2-3
CDR3 DNA: TGTGCCAGCACGGGACTAACCACAGATACGCAGTATTTT; CDR3 protein: CASTGLTTDTQYF; V gene: TRBV7-2; clone size: NA; D gene: TRBD2; J gene: TRBJ2-3
CDR3 DNA: TGTGCCAGTAGTATAGTCAGATTCGGGAGGGCCTTGAACACTGAAGCTTTCTTT; CDR3 protein: CASSIVRFGRALNTEAFF; V gene: TRBV19; clone size: NA; D gene: NA; J gene: TRBJ1-1
CDR3 DNA: TGTGCCAGCAGCGTAGGGGGCCAGAACACTGAAGCTTTCTTT; CDR3 protein: CASSVGGQNTEAFF; V gene: TRBV9; clone size: NA; D gene: NA; J gene: TRBJ1-1
CDR3 DNA: TGTGCCAGTACCCGGGGGAGGGCAGACACTGAAGCTTTCTTT; CDR3 protein: CASTRGRADTEAFF; V gene: TRBV19; clone size: NA; D gene: NA; J gene: TRBJ1-1
CDR3 DNA: TGTGCCAGCAGCCCTAGGGGACAGAATGAAAAACTGTTTTTT; CDR3 protein: CASSPRGQNEKLFF; V gene: TRBV9; clone size: few; D gene: TRBD1; J gene: TRBJ1-4
CDR3 DNA: TGCAGCGTTGAACCAGGGACGGACACTGAAGCTTTCTTT; CDR3 protein: CSVEPGTDTEAFF; V gene: TRBV29-1; clone size: few; D gene: NA; J gene: TRBJ1-1
CDR3 DNA: TGTGCCAGCAGTACCGCGGGGCAGTATTTT; CDR3 protein: CASSTAGQYF; V gene: TRBV28; clone size: NA; D gene: NA; J gene: TRBJ2-3
CDR3 DNA: TGTGCCAGTAGTGTAGCGAGGCAGGGGGCGCGAGGCACCGGGGAGCTGTTTTTT; CDR3 protein: CASSVARQGARGTGELFF; V gene: TRBV19; clone size: NA; D gene: TRBD1; J gene: TRBJ2-2
CDR3 DNA: TGCGCCAGCAGCTTGCGCCCGGAGGGCGATGAGCAGTTCTTC; CDR3 protein: CASSLRPEGDEQFF; V gene: TRBV5-1; clone size: NA; D gene: NA; J gene: TRBJ2-1
CDR3 DNA: TGTGCCAGCAGTTTAAACCGGGACAGGCTAAACACCATATATTTT; CDR3 protein: CASSLNRDRLNTIYF; V gene: TRBV6-5; clone size: NA; D gene: TRBD1; J gene: TRBJ1-3
CDR3 DNA: TGTGCCAGCAGCCCCCGAGGTAGCGGGAGTGGCGAGCAGTACTTC; CDR3 protein: CASSPRGSGSGEQYF; V gene: TRBV4-2; clone size: NA; D gene: TRBD2; J gene: TRBJ2-7
CDR3 DNA: TGTGCCAGCAGCTTAGAGGGAGGGGCCGAGACCCAGTACTTC; CDR3 protein: CASSLEGGAETQYF; V gene: TRBV7-2; clone size: NA; D gene: TRBD2; J gene: TRBJ2-5
CDR3 DNA: TGTGCCAGCAGCACGGGACTAGCGCTTACCGGGGAGCTGTTTTTT; CDR3 protein: CASSTGLALTGELFF; V gene: TRBV28; clone size: NA; D gene: TRBD2; J gene: TRBJ2-2
CDR3 DNA: TGTGCCAGCAGTTTTAAGTTAAGGACCGGATCCTACGAGCAGTACTTC; CDR3 protein: CASSFKLRTGSYEQYF; V gene: TRBV28; clone size: NA; D gene: NA; J gene: TRBJ2-7
CDR3 DNA: TGTGCCTGGAGTCGTGCAACTAATGAAAAACTGTTTTTT; CDR3 protein: CAWSRATNEKLFF; V gene: TRBV30; clone size: few; D gene: NA; J gene: TRBJ1-4
CDR3 DNA: TGCGCCAGCCGCTGGGGAGGCGCCCGGCGGGGGGAGACCCAGTACTTC; CDR3 protein: CASRWGGARRGETQYF; V gene: TRBV5-1; clone size: NA; D gene: TRBD2; J gene: TRBJ2-5
CDR3 DNA: TGTGCCAGCAGTCCATCGACGGGGTCCCACGAGCAGTACTTC; CDR3 protein: CASSPSTGSHEQYF; V gene: TRBV27; clone size: NA; D gene: NA; J gene: TRBJ2-7
CDR3 DNA: TGTGCCAGCAGCCCAATGGGAGGTAACTATGGCTACACCTTC; CDR3 protein: CASSPMGGNYGYTF; V gene: TRBV7-9; clone size: NA; D gene: NA; J gene: TRBJ1-2
CDR3 DNA: TGCGCCAGCGGGCGGGACCCCACAGATACGCAGTATTTT; CDR3 protein: CASGRDPTDTQYF; V gene: TRBV5-1; clone size: NA; D gene: NA; J gene: TRBJ2-3
CDR3 DNA: TGCAGCGTTGAGGAAGGGCAGCTCCTCCACTTT; CDR3 protein: CSVEEGQLLHF; V gene: TRBV29-1; clone size: NA; D gene: NA; J gene: TRBJ1-6
CDR3 DNA: TGTGCCAGCAGCTTTTCCCCCCCGGGGGCCTCATACAGCGAGCAGTACTTC; CDR3 protein: CASSFSPPGASYSEQYF; V gene: TRBV7-2; clone size: NA; D gene: NA; J gene: TRBJ2-7
CDR3 DNA: TGCAGCGTTGCTTTGTGGACTTTAAGGGGCTTTACGCAGTATTTT; CDR3 protein: CSVALWTLRGFTQYF; V gene: TRBV29-1; clone size: NA; D gene: NA; J gene: TRBJ2-3
CDR3 DNA: TGTGCCAGTCGGGGGGCGGCGGCTGGAAACACCATATATTTT; CDR3 protein: CASRGAAAGNTIYF; V gene: TRBV19; clone size: once; D gene: NA; J gene: TRBJ1-3
CDR3 DNA: TGTGCCAGAAGCCTGCGGATTCTTGGCAAGTTCTTC; CDR3 protein: CARSLRILGKFF; V gene: TRBV5-3; clone size: once; D gene: NA; J gene: TRBJ2-1
CDR3 DNA: TGTGCCAGCAGCTTGGGGGGCGAGAAGACCCAGTACTTC; CDR3 protein: CASSLGGEKTQYF; V gene: TRBV11-2; clone size: NA; D gene: NA; J gene: TRBJ2-5
CDR3 DNA: TGTGCCAGCAGCTTACAGGGGGCCGAAAAACTGTTTTTT; CDR3 protein: CASSLQGAEKLFF; V gene: TRBV7-9; clone size: NA; D gene: TRBD1; J gene: TRBJ1-4
CDR3 DNA: TGCGCCAGCAGCTTCTCCCGGAACTATGGCTACACCTTC; CDR3 protein: CASSFSRNYGYTF; V gene: TRBV5-1; clone size: NA; D gene: NA; J gene: TRBJ1-2
CDR3 DNA: TGTGCCAGTCGGCCAGGCCGGGGGAACACTGAAGCTTTCTTT; CDR3 protein: CASRPGRGNTEAFF; V gene: TRBV19; clone size: NA; D gene: NA; J gene: TRBJ1-1
CDR3 DNA: TGTGCCAGCAGCTTGGATACAGGGGGCACTGGCTACACCTTC; CDR3 protein: CASSLDTGGTGYTF; V gene: TRBV7-9; clone size: NA; D gene: TRBD1; J gene: TRBJ1-2
CDR3 DNA: TGTGCCAGCAGCGTAGAGGTTAACACTGAAGCTTTCTTT; CDR3 protein: CASSVEVNTEAFF; V gene: TRBV9; clone size: NA; D gene: NA; J gene: TRBJ1-1
CDR3 DNA: TGTGCCAGCAGCTTAGGGGGACAGGGGGCTCTAGAGCAGTACTTC; CDR3 protein: CASSLGGQGALEQYF; V gene: TRBV7-9; clone size: NA; D gene: TRBD1; J gene: TRBJ2-7
CDR3 DNA: TGTGCCAGTCGGACAGGGAGGTTCGAGCAGTACTTC; CDR3 protein: CASRTGRFEQYF; V gene: TRBV28; clone size: NA; D gene: TRBD1; J gene: TRBJ2-7
CDR3 DNA: TGTGCCAGCAGGGAACCGGGGCGATACACCGGGGAGCTGTTTTTT; CDR3 protein: CASREPGRYTGELFF; V gene: TRBV11-2; clone size: NA; D gene: NA; J gene: TRBJ2-2
CDR3 DNA: TGTGCCAGCAGTGAATATCCTAGCGGGAGGTCCCAAGAGACCCAGTACTTC; CDR3 protein: CASSEYPSGRSQETQYF; V gene: TRBV6-1; clone size: NA; D gene: TRBD2; J gene: TRBJ2-5
CDR3 DNA: TGTGCCAGCAGCTTAGCAGGACAGGGTCGGTCACCCCTCCACTTT; CDR3 protein: CASSLAGQGRSPLHF; V gene: TRBV7-9; clone size: once; D gene: TRBD1; J gene: TRBJ1-6
CDR3 DNA: TGTGCCAGCAGCTTCCCGCGGAGGGGTGGCACCGGGGAGCTGTTTTTT; CDR3 protein: CASSFPRRGGTGELFF; V gene: TRBV7-9; clone size: NA; D gene: NA; J gene: TRBJ2-2
CDR3 DNA: TGCGCCAGCAGTCCCCCACGGTCTAGCGCGAGCACAGATACGCAGTATTTT; CDR3 protein: CASSPPRSSASTDTQYF; V gene: TRBV5-1; clone size: NA; D gene: NA; J gene: TRBJ2-3
CDR3 DNA: TGTGCCAGCACCTTAGACCACCGCACTGAAGCTTTCTTT; CDR3 protein: CASTLDHRTEAFF; V gene: TRBV11-2; clone size: NA; D gene: NA; J gene: TRBJ1-1
CDR3 DNA: TGTGCCTGGAGTTACGGACCACTAAACATTCAGTACTTC; CDR3 protein: CAWSYGPLNIQYF; V gene: TRBV30; clone size: NA; D gene: NA; J gene: TRBJ2-4
CDR3 DNA: TGTGCCAGCTCATCAAACCAGCTAGCGGGGCTTGAGGAGACCCAGTACTTC; CDR3 protein: CASSSNQLAGLEETQYF; V gene: TRBV18; clone size: NA; D gene: TRBD2; J gene: TRBJ2-5
CDR3 DNA: TGCGCCAGCAGCTCCGGCCCCACCAACACTGAAGCTTTCTTT; CDR3 protein: CASSSGPTNTEAFF; V gene: TRBV5-1; clone size: NA; D gene: NA; J gene: TRBJ1-1
CDR3 DNA: TGTGCCACCAGCCCGGGAAGAAGGACTAGCACTTACAATGAGCAGTTCTTC; CDR3 protein: CATSPGRRTSTYNEQFF; V gene: TRBV15; clone size: NA; D gene: TRBD2; J gene: TRBJ2-1
CDR3 DNA: TGTGCCATCAGCGACTCCGCTCTGGGCTATGGCTACACCTTC; CDR3 protein: CAISDSALGYGYTF; V gene: TRBV10-3; clone size: NA; D gene: NA; J gene: TRBJ1-2
CDR3 DNA: TGTGCCAGCAGTTTTTGGGCTGATAATTCACCCCTCCACTTT; CDR3 protein: CASSFWADNSPLHF; V gene: TRBV28; clone size: NA; D gene: NA; J gene: TRBJ1-6